This T cell receptor (beta chain) was found in a study of beta chain features in type 1 diabetes. Study-level background: Age, gender and cell yields were similar between patients and healthy donors. Sorted cells numbering under 110 million were examined across all samples. General study findings and limits: TCRB CDR3 length was moderately but significantly reduced in all four CD4+ subsets of Type 1 diabetes patients. Type 1 diabetes patients had VDJ junctions that carried fewer insertions and more deletions.

The study reverse transcribed the entire isolated RNA, so it sequenced expressed TCRB transcripts. Using immunoSEQ multiplex PCR, the repertoire was profiled, and TCRdb retains in-frame clones only, with some absent. The sample includes approximately 250,000 clones, around 9.9% of them seen just once. The CDR3 covers 16 residues. V dropped 0 bases and J dropped 6; count of bases not matched to a gene: 7. The germline V gene has CDR1 MNHEY and CDR2 SVGAGI. Around 100 mL of blood, on average, came from one heparinised draw per donor. This clone was counted between two and nine times. Antigen unknown. Material for sequencing was naive CD4+ T cells from blood. The clonotype comes from a man in his thirties or forties with type 1 diabetes. The genes are TRBV6-5 and TRBJ2-1, with TRBD1 matching 8 bases. The CDR3 here is CASSYSGTGASNEQFF. In nucleotides, the CDR3 is TGTGCCAGCAGTTACTCCGGGACAGGAGCCTCCAATGAGCAGTTCTTC.